Presented here are 31 T cell receptor beta chains from one specimen sequenced in a study of early T cells in non-severe SARS-CoV-2 infection. TCRdb passed the 5' RACE reads through MiXCR, listing each CDR3 protein once. The data hold tens of thousands of distinct CDR3 sequences, with roughly 10% observed a single time. The specimen sequenced was whole blood. The receptors here all came from an adult who was a healthcare worker with PCR-confirmed SARS-CoV-2 infection or an uninfected control (not recorded which).

This clonotype was found many times. The chain is built from TRBV27 and TRBJ1-1; D remains ambiguous. V dropped 6 bases and J dropped 1 base, with 6 bases sitting between them. Germline assignment: CDR1 MNHEY and CDR2 SMNVEV (reference sequence). This CDR3 has 12 residues. Written as DNA, the CDR3 is TGTGCCAGCAGCTCGCCGAACACTGAAGCTTTCTTT. It specifies CASSSPNTEAFF.

The sample holds many counts of this clonotype. This rearrangement joins TRBV4-2 to TRBJ1-3, with D possibly being TRBD1 (5 bases). Germline loops: CDR1 LGHNA, CDR2 YNFKEQ. This CDR3 is built from 17 residues. The V gene lost 0 bases and the J gene lost 0 bases, with 12 bases spanning the gap. The CDR3 loop reads CASSQESGLGSGNTIYF. The CDR3 DNA reads TGTGCCAGCAGCCAAGAATCGGGACTTGGCTCTGGAAACACCATATATTTT.

At least ten counts were recorded for this clonotype. One end of the junction varies from germline; a read error may be responsible. The chain couples TRBV14 to TRBJ1-2, with unresolved D. Germline V lookup: CDR1 SGHDN, CDR2 FVKESK. The CDR3 runs to 15 residues. The CDR3 coding sequence is TGTGCCAGCAGCCAGGGGAGAACTGATAACTATGGCTACACTTTC. This codes for CASSQGRTDNYGYTF.

The chain is built from TRBV11-2 and TRBJ2-5, with 10 bases aligning to TRBD2. Trimming cost V 5 bases and J 5 bases; bases outside gene matches: 5. CDR1 is SGHAT, CDR2 FQNNGV, per germline. The CDR3 is 14 amino acids. This CDR3 is CASSRTSGKETQYF. CDR3 sequence (DNA): TGTGCCAGCAGCAGGACTAGCGGCAAGGAGACCCAGTACTTC.

This clonotype has ten or more counts. V usage is TRBV11-2 and J usage is TRBJ2-7, with 7 nucleotides matching TRBD2. Trimming removed 3 bases from V and 0 bases from J; junction bases left unmatched: 5. Germline CDR1 and CDR2: SGHAT and FQNNGV. There are 15 residues in the CDR3. The CDR3 sequence: CASSFPRGVSYEQYF. In DNA form, the CDR3 reads TGTGCCAGCAGCTTTCCTCGGGGGGTCTCCTACGAGCAGTACTTC.

This clonotype was counted between two and nine times. The genes are TRBV7-6 and TRBJ2-1; D perhaps matches TRBD1 (6 bases). CDR1 SGHVS and CDR2 FNYEAQ come from the germline V gene. V lost 2 bases and J 1 base, leaving 6 bases between the germline ends. The CDR3 is 14 residues long. The CDR3 spells CASSLTGSYNEQFF. CDR3 nucleotides: TGTGCCAGCAGCTTAACAGGGTCCTACAATGAGCAGTTCTTC.

The table lists this clonotype with many counts. The V and J genes are TRBV9 and TRBJ2-3; a weak D match, TRBD2 (6 bases). V was clipped by 0 bases and J by 0 bases, with 8 bases between them. Germline CDR1 and CDR2: SGDLS and YYNGEE. The CDR3 has 15 residues. Here the CDR3 DNA reads TGTGCCAGCAGCGTAGACGGGACTAGCACAGATACGCAGTATTTT. Residues: CASSVDGTSTDTQYF.

This clonotype was found a few times. The rearrangement uses TRBV5-4 and TRBJ2-5, with D possibly being TRBD1 (7 bases). The germline gives CDR1 SGHNT, CDR2 YYREEE (reference sequence). V lost 4 bases and J lost 2, with 12 bases in between. This CDR3 comprises 14 residues. CDR3 sequence (DNA): TGTGCCAGCAGCCCGACAGGGAGGCAAGAGACCCAGTACTTC. Its translation is CASSPTGRQETQYF.

In this sample, this clonotype turned up many times. The gene calls are TRBV12-5 and TRBJ2-3; D uncertain. V shed 2 bases and J shed 0 bases, with 12 bases lying between them. Germline V CDR1 and CDR2: LGHNT, FRNRAP. CDR3 size: 16 residues. CDR3 sequence reads: CASGLSPGFSTDTQYF. CDR3 nucleotides: TGTGCTAGTGGTTTGTCGCCCGGGTTTAGCACAGATACGCAGTATTTT.

This clonotype showed up many times. This chain connects TRBV10-2 to TRBJ2-3; 14 positions agree with TRBD2. The germline V gene encodes CDR1 WSHSY and CDR2 SAAADI. V shed 4 bases, J shed 5 bases, and the junction held 2 bases outside the gene matches. The CDR3 has 15 residues. The CDR3 DNA reads as TGCGCCAGCAGTGTGACTAGCGGGGGGGAAGATACGCAGTATTTT. Translated: CASSVTSGGEDTQYF.

This clonotype was seen at least ten times. The chain recombines TRBV18 with TRBJ2-7; D perhaps matches TRBD2 (6 bases). There are 14 residues in the CDR3. Trimming pared 5 bases from V and 4 bases from J, leaving 15 bases between. Germline CDR1 is KGHSH and CDR2 is LQKENI. CDR3 sequence reads: CASSTSGTDYEQYF. Here the CDR3 DNA reads TGTGCCAGCTCAACGTCCGGGACTGATTACGAGCAGTACTTC.

The chain couples TRBV19 to TRBJ2-7, with D possibly TRBD1 on 5 matching bases. This CDR3 comprises 14 residues. V was pared by 1 base and J by 3 bases, with 10 bases between. CDR1 is LNHDA, CDR2 SQIVND, per germline (reference sequence). Here the CDR3 reads CASSIGQGGYEQYF. CDR3 DNA sequence: TGTGCCAGTAGTATAGGGCAGGGCGGCTACGAGCAGTACTTC.

This clonotype was seen ten or more times. The J gene is TRBJ2-5, the V gene TRBV6-6, with 7 bases fitting TRBD1. Germline CDR1 MNHNY, CDR2 SVGAGI (reference sequence). V shed 6 bases and J 4 bases; nucleotides not matched to a gene: 5. This CDR3 spans 13 amino acids. The DNA of the CDR3 is TGTGCCAGCAGAGGACAGGAAATAGAGACCCAGTACTTC. Translated, it gives CASRGQEIETQYF.

This clonotype was picked up a small number of times. The CDR3 spells CASSQIRDYTDTQYF. CDR3 sequence (DNA): TGTGCCAGCAGCCAGATTAGGGATTACACAGATACGCAGTATTTT. V is TRBV3-1 and J is TRBJ2-3; D is undetermined. The CDR3 is 15 amino acids. Trimming left V 3 bases short and J 2 bases short, with 12 bases between. The germline V gene encodes CDR1 LGHDT and CDR2 YNNKEL (reference sequence).

This clonotype was observed at least ten times. This chain uses TRBV29-1 with TRBJ2-5; 9 bases agree with TRBD2. Germline CDR1 SQVTM, CDR2 ANQGSEA. The CDR3 has 12 residues. V lost 6 bases to trimming and J lost 6 bases; unmatched junction nucleotides: 5. CDR3 sequence: CSVGTSRQTQYF. In nucleotides, the CDR3 is TGCAGCGTAGGGACTAGCCGACAGACCCAGTACTTC.

This clonotype was recorded at least ten times. The chain joins TRBV12-3 or TRBV12-4 to TRBJ2-3, with TRBD2 matching 10 bases. The CDR3 is made up of 15 amino acids. V was clipped by 5 bases and J by 1 base; unmatched bases: 3. CDR3 amino acids: CASSETSGGTDTQYF. Here the CDR3 DNA reads TGTGCCAGCAGTGAAACTAGCGGGGGCACAGATACGCAGTATTTT.

This sequence joins TRBV5-5 and TRBJ1-5; possible D gene TRBD1, 5 bases. The germline CDR1 and CDR2 sequences are SGHKS and YYEKEE (reference sequence). The CDR3 consists of 14 residues. With 3 bases removed from V and 1 base from J, the gap between germline ends came to 8 bases. CDR3 bases: TGTGCCAGCAGCTCGGGACCGAGCAATCAGCCCCAGCATTTT. Translation: CASSSGPSNQPQHF. Combining the CDR3 with reference TRBV5-5 and TRBJ1-5 gives the whole variable domain DAGVTQSPTHLIKTRGQQVTLRCSPISGHKSVSWYQQVLGQGPQFIFQYYEKEERGRGNFPDRFSARQFPNYSSELNVNALLLGDSALYLCASSSGPSNQPQHFGDGTRLSIL.

The chain is built from TRBV29-1 and TRBJ2-5, with D tentatively TRBD2 (5 bases). The V and J ends lost 1 base and 5 bases respectively, with 11 bases between them. Germline CDR1 and CDR2: SQVTM and ANQGSEA. This CDR3 spans 13 amino acids. In nucleotides, the CDR3 is TGCAGCGTTGAAGTTAGCGCTGCGGAGACCCAGTACTTC. Its protein product is CSVEVSAAETQYF.

This clonotype was seen a handful of times. This chain connects TRBV29-1 to TRBJ2-3; weak D call: TRBD2 (6 bases). CDR3 size: 14 residues. V lost 7 bases and J lost 0, with 14 bases in between. CDR1 and CDR2 (germline): SQVTM, ANQGSEA. This CDR3 is CSAQTGGSTDTQYF. The CDR3 coding sequence is TGCAGCGCCCAAACAGGAGGGAGCACAGATACGCAGTATTTT.

J is TRBJ1-4 and V is TRBV5-5; 8 bases align to TRBD1. The CDR3 contains 14 residues. The germline V gene encodes CDR1 SGHKS and CDR2 YYEKEE (reference sequence). The V gene end was trimmed by 5 bases and the J gene end by 8 bases; junction bases not matched to a gene: 8. The CDR3 protein is CASRNYRGSEKLFF. In nucleotides, the CDR3 is TGTGCCAGCAGGAATTACAGGGGGAGCGAAAAACTGTTTTTT.

This clonotype was detected only a few times. CDR3: CASSFPGQGNEQYF. CDR3 nucleotides: TGCGCCAGCAGCTTTCCGGGACAGGGAAACGAGCAGTACTTC. This rearrangement joins TRBV4-1 to TRBJ2-7, with TRBD1 matching 9 bases. The germline V gene encodes CDR1 MGHRA and CDR2 YSYEKL. This CDR3 region has 14 residues. Germline trimming cut 5 bases from V and 5 bases from J; bases unmatched to any gene: 7.

V gene TRBV7-9 combines with J gene TRBJ1-1, with D maybe TRBD1 (6 bases). This CDR3 is built from 15 residues. Germline values: CDR1 SEHNR, CDR2 FQNEAQ (reference sequence). V was trimmed by 2 bases and J by 5 bases, leaving 15 bases between them. CDR3 nucleotide sequence: TGTGCCAGCAGCTTACCCGGACAGCCGTCGACTGAAGCTTTCTTT. This encodes CASSLPGQPSTEAFF.

V usage is TRBV11-1 and J usage is TRBJ2-2; D possibly uses TRBD1 or TRBD2 (6 bases each). The germline V gene has CDR1 SGHAT and CDR2 FQDESV (reference sequence). V was shortened by 2 bases and J by 6 bases, with 16 bases between the two germline ends. The CDR3 loop spans 16 amino acids. This chain's CDR3 is CASSLRGPPLAGELFF. The CDR3, as DNA: TGTGCCAGCAGCTTACGGGGGCCCCCGTTGGCCGGGGAGCTGTTTTTT.

The gene calls are TRBV29-1 and TRBJ2-7; D unclear. The CDR3 extends over 11 amino acids. Per germline, CDR1 SQVTM and CDR2 ANQGSEA. V lost 5 bases, J lost 3 bases, and 8 bases lay in between. CDR3 residues: CSVKEIYEQYF. The CDR3 coding sequence is TGCAGCGTTAAGGAGATCTACGAGCAGTACTTC.

In this sample, this clonotype turned up a few times. The chain joins TRBV5-5 to TRBJ2-5; D is ambiguous. In germline, CDR1 is SGHKS, CDR2 YYEKEE (reference sequence). The CDR3 sequence is 15 residues long. V was shortened by 4 bases and J by 5 bases, with 18 bases between the two germline ends. The CDR3 loop reads CASSPQAGALETQYF. The CDR3 coding sequence is TGTGCCAGCAGCCCCCAGGCCGGCGCTTTGGAGACCCAGTACTTC. The full variable domain, its missing parts supplied by reference TRBV5-5 and TRBJ2-5, is DAGVTQSPTHLIKTRGQQVTLRCSPISGHKSVSWYQQVLGQGPQFIFQYYEKEERGRGNFPDRFSARQFPNYSSELNVNALLLGDSALYLCASSPQAGALETQYFGPGTRLLVL.

The rearrangement links TRBV29-1 to TRBJ2-1, with TRBD2 matching 9 bases. There are 14 residues in the CDR3. J was trimmed by 8 bases and V by 6 bases; bases with no gene match: 11. Germline CDR1 and CDR2: SQVTM and ANQGSEA. The CDR3 sequence: CSVALAGRADEQFF. CDR3 coding DNA: TGCAGCGTGGCACTAGCGGGCAGGGCCGATGAGCAGTTCTTC.

This clonotype was seen at least ten times. The genes are TRBV9 and TRBJ2-1; D unclear. The CDR3 sequence is 16 residues long. Trimming shortened V by 0 bases and J by 2 bases, and 12 bases separated the two germline ends. Germline CDR1 and CDR2: SGDLS and YYNGEE. CDR3 DNA sequence: TGTGCCAGCAGCGTAGGGGTTCAGCCCACCTACAATGAGCAGTTCTTC. Its translation: CASSVGVQPTYNEQFF.

CDR3 coding DNA: TGTGCCAGCGGATCCGGAGGGAAGGGAAACATTCAGTACTTC. Its translation: CASGSGGKGNIQYF. J is TRBJ2-4 and V is TRBV13; TRBD2 might be the D (6 bases). Per the germline V gene, CDR1 is PRHDT and CDR2 is FYEKMQ (reference sequence). V lost 8 bases and J lost 6, with 17 bases in between. The CDR3 has 14 residues.

In nucleotides, the CDR3 is TGCGCCAGCAGCTTGATCGCCGAGACCCAGTACTTC. Its translation is CASSLIAETQYF. The rearrangement joins TRBV5-1 to TRBJ2-5; D is unresolved. CDR3 length equals 12 residues. V gave up 1 base and J gave up 5 bases, with 6 bases separating them. Per germline, CDR1 SGHRS and CDR2 YFSETQ.

This clonotype was observed at least ten times. The CDR3 sequence: CASGEAASWNTEAFF. DNA of the CDR3: TGTGCTAGTGGGGAGGCCGCCAGCTGGAACACTGAAGCTTTCTTT. The chain recombines TRBV12-5 with TRBJ1-1; D gene ambiguous. The V end lost 6 bases, the J end lost 1 base, and 15 bases lay between the germline ends. CDR3 size: 15 residues. Germline lookup yields CDR1 LGHNT and CDR2 FRNRAP.

J is TRBJ2-5 and V is TRBV6-6, with TRBD1 as a possible D gene (6 bases). V was shortened by 5 bases and J by 7 bases, with 17 bases between the two germline ends. CDR3 length: 14 amino acids. The germline V gene has CDR1 MNHNY and CDR2 SVGAGI (reference sequence). The CDR3: CASSNWAGERTQYF. In nucleotides, the CDR3 is TGTGCCAGCAGTAACTGGGCAGGGGAGCGGACCCAGTACTTC.